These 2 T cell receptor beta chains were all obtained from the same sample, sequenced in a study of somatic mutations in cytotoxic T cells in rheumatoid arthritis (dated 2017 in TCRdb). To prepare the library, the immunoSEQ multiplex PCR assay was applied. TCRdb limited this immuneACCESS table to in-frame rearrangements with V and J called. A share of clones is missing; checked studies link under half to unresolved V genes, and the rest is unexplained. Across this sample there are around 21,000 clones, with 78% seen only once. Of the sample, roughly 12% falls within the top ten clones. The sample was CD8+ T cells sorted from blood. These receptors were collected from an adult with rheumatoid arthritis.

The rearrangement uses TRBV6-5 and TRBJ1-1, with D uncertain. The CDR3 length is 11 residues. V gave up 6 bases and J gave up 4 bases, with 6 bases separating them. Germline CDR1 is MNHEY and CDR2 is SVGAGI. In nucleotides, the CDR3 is TGTGCCAGCAGAGGAGGCACTGAAGCTTTCTTT. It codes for CASRGGTEAFF.

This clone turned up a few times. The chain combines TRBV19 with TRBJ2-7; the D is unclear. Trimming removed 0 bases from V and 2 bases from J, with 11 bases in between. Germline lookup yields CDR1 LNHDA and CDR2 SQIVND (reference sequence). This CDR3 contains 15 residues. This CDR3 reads CASSIDRTGPYEQYF. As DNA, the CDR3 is TGTGCCAGTAGTATAGACCGGACCGGTCCCTACGAGCAGTACTTC. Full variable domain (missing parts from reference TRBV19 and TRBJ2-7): DGGITQSPKYLFRKEGQNVTLSCEQNLNHDAMYWYRQDPGQGLRLIYYSQIVNDFQKGDIAEGYSVSREKKESFPLTVTSAQKNPTAFYLCASSIDRTGPYEQYFGPGTRLTVT.